This TCR beta chain originates from a study of shared clonotypes between healthy human individuals. Data came from immunoSEQ multiplex PCR; TCRdb stores just in-frame clones and leaves some out. The sample lists some 1,400,000 clones; roughly 96% were seen once. This clone was detected once. The length of the CDR3 is 13 residues. Trimming stripped 9 bases from V and 1 base from J, with 12 bases between. Germline V gene data show CDR1 as LNHDA and CDR2 as SQIVND (reference sequence). This TCR was recovered from a man aged 30 to 39 in good health. The chain combines TRBV19 with TRBJ1-1; the D is unclear. Sequenced: naive CD4+ T cells sorted from blood. Noted subset: CD45RA+ positively selected. The CDR3 DNA reads as TGTGCCAGCTCCCCGGGTGGGAACACTGAAGCTTTCTTT. It yields the protein CASSPGGNTEAFF. The full variable domain, with the rest looked up from reference TRBV19 and TRBJ1-1, is DGGITQSPKYLFRKEGQNVTLSCEQNLNHDAMYWYRQDPGQGLRLIYYSQIVNDFQKGDIAEGYSVSREKKESFPLTVTSAQKNPTAFYLCASSPGGNTEAFFGQGTRLTVV.